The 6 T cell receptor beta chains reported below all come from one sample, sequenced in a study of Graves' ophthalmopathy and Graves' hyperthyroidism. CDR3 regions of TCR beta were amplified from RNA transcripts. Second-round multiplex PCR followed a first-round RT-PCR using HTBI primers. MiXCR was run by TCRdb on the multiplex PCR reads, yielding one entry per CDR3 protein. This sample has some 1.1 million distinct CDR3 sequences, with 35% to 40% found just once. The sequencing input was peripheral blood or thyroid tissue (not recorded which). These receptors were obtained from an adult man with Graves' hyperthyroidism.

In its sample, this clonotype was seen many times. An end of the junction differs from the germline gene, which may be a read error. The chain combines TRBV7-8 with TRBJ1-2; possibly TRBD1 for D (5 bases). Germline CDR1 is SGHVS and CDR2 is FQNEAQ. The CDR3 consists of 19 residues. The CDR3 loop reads CASRLGVVPARTPDYGYTF. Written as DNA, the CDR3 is TGTGCCAGCAGGTTAGGGGTTGTGCCAGCGCGTACCCCAGACTATGGCTACACCTTC.

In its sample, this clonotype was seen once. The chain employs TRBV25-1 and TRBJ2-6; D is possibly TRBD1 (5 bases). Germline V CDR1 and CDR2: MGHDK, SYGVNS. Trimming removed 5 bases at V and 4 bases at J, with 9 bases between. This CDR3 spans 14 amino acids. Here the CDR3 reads CASSMGPGANVLTF. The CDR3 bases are TGTGCCAGCAGTATGGGGCCCGGGGCCAACGTCCTGACTTTC. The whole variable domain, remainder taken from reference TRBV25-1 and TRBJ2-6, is EADIYQTPRYLVIGTGKKITLECSQTMGHDKMYWYQQDPGMELHLIHYSYGVNSTEKGDLSSESTVSRIRTEHFPLTLESARPSHTSQYLCASSMGPGANVLTFGAGSRLTVL.

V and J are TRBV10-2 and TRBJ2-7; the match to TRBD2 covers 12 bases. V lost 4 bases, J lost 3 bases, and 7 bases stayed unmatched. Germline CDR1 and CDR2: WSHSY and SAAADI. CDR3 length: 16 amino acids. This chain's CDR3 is CASSAGLAGLGYEQYF. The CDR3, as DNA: TGCGCCAGCAGTGCCGGACTAGCGGGATTAGGCTACGAGCAGTACTTC.

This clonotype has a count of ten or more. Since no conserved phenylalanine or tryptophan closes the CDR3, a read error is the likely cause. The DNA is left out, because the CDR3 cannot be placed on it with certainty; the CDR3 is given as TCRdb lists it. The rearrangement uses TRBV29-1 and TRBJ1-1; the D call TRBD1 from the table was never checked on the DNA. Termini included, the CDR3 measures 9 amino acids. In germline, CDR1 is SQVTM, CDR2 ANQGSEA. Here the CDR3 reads CSVEGSLDL.

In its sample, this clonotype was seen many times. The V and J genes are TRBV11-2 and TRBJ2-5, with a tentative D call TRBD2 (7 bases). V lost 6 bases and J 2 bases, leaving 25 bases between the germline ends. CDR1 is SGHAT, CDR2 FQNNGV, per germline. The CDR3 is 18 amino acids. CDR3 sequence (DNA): TGTGCCAGCAGGCCGGTGTCCGGTGGGGCGGGGGCACAAGAGACCCAGTACTTC. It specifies CASRPVSGGAGAQETQYF. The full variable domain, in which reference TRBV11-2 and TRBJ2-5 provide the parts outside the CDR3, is EAGVAQSPRYKIIEKRQSVAFWCNPISGHATLYWYQQILGQGPKLLIQFQNNGVVDDSQLPKDRFSAERLKGVDSTLKIQPAKLEDSAVYLCASRPVSGGAGAQETQYFGPGTRLLVL.

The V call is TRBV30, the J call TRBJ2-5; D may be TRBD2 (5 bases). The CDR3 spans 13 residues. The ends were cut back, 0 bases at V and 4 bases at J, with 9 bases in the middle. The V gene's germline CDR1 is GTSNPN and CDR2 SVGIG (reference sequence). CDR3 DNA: TGTGCCTGGAGTGTATTAGAGGGAGAGACCCAGTACTTC. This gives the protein CAWSVLEGETQYF.